The 15 T cell receptor beta chains reported below all come from one sample, sequenced in a study of cytomegalovirus exposure and HLA in healthy donors. PCR used 60 Vbeta primers and 13 Jbeta primers. Some clones are missing from TCRdb's copy, which holds only in-frame ones; the method was immunoSEQ multiplex PCR. Altogether over 60,000 clones are present, roughly four fifths being singletons, with the ten largest covering 9.5% to 15%. Material: PBMCs. These receptors originate from a man aged 70 or older in good health and CMV-seronegative.

The chain links TRBV5-1 to TRBJ2-2; maybe TRBD1 (5 bases). V dropped 6 bases and J dropped 4 bases, with 13 bases sitting between them. CDR1 SGHRS and CDR2 YFSETQ come from the germline V gene. There are 14 residues in the CDR3. In nucleotides, the CDR3 is TGCGCCAGCACCAAAGGGGAAACCACCGGGGAGCTGTTTTTT. Its protein is CASTKGETTGELFF.

The CDR3 DNA is TGTGCCAGCTCACCCCTTCAGGAGAACACTGAAGCTTTCTTT. It is translated as CASSPLQENTEAFF. The J gene is TRBJ1-1, the V gene TRBV18; D not resolved. The length of the CDR3 is 14 residues. Trimming cost V 3 bases and J 1 base, with 9 bases left between them. Germline CDR1 and CDR2: KGHSH and LQKENI. Full variable domain (missing parts from reference TRBV18 and TRBJ1-1): NAGVMQNPRHLVRRRGQEARLRCSPMKGHSHVYWYRQLPEEGLKFMVYLQKENIIDESGMPKERFSAEFPKEGPSILRIQQVVRGDSAAYFCASSPLQENTEAFFGQGTRLTVV.

The V gene is TRBV6-1, the J gene TRBJ2-5; D ambiguous. Looked up from germline, CDR1 is MNHNS and CDR2 is SASEGT. The ends were cut back, 8 bases at V and 2 bases at J, with 9 bases in the middle. The CDR3 is 12 residues long. The CDR3 here is CASGRQQETQYF. For the CDR3, the DNA is TGTGCCAGCGGCAGGCAACAAGAGACCCAGTACTTC.

This chain joins TRBV28 and TRBJ1-2, with D tentatively TRBD1 (6 bases). The V gene lost 4 bases and the J gene lost 4 bases, with 13 bases spanning the gap. From germline, CDR1 is MDHEN and CDR2 SYDVKM. CDR3 length: 14 residues. In DNA, the CDR3 is TGTGCCAGCAGTTACAGGACACAGGGCTATGGCTACACCTTC. Encoded protein: CASSYRTQGYGYTF.

The V and J genes are TRBV5-1 and TRBJ2-1; D not certain. V was shortened by 4 bases and J by 0 bases, with 8 bases between the two germline ends. CDR3 length equals 14 residues. Germline CDR1 SGHRS, CDR2 YFSETQ. The CDR3 is CASSISGSYNEQFF. CDR3 nucleotides: TGCGCCAGCAGCATCTCGGGCTCCTACAATGAGCAGTTCTTC. The whole variable domain, filled in from reference TRBV5-1 and TRBJ2-1, reads KAGVTQTPRYLIKTRGQQVTLSCSPISGHRSVSWYQQTPGQGLQFLFEYFSETQRNKGNFPGRFSGRQFSNSRSEMNVSTLELGDSALYLCASSISGSYNEQFFGPGTRLTVL.

The chain recombines TRBV6-4 with TRBJ2-1, with 8 positions matching TRBD2. Trimming removed 0 bases from V and 2 bases from J; junction bases left unmatched: 3. Germline-derived CDR1 and CDR2 are MRHNA and SNTAGT. This CDR3 spans 16 amino acids. CDR3 sequence (DNA): TGTGCCAGCAGTGACTCGGGCGGGGGGACCTACAATGAGCAGTTCTTC. The encoded protein is CASSDSGGGTYNEQFF.

The chain links TRBV29-1 to TRBJ2-7; D possibly corresponds to TRBD1 (6 bases). The CDR3 is 13 amino acids. Trimming took off 6 bases at V and 0 bases at J, with 12 bases between the two ends. Germline loops: CDR1 SQVTM, CDR2 ANQGSEA. The DNA of the CDR3 is TGCAGCGTGACCCGGGACAACTCCTACGAGCAGTACTTC. The encoded protein is CSVTRDNSYEQYF.

Written as DNA, the CDR3 is TGTGCCAGCAGTCTCCCCGGACAGGGGAGCACAGATACGCAGTATTTT. This gives the protein CASSLPGQGSTDTQYF. The genes are TRBV2 and TRBJ2-3; 9 nucleotides agree with TRBD1. The germline CDR1 and CDR2 sequences are SNHLY and FYNNEI. The CDR3 consists of 16 residues. V was clipped by 5 bases and J by 0 bases; unmatched bases: 6.

This clone was counted once. The chain couples TRBV20-1 to TRBJ2-5; D is ambiguous. Germline values: CDR1 DFQATT, CDR2 SNEGSKA (reference sequence). V was trimmed by 5 bases and J by 11 bases, leaving 12 bases between them. This CDR3 has 10 residues. The DNA of the CDR3 is TGCAGTGCTCGCCATGAGGAGCAGTACTTC. It encodes CSARHEEQYF.

This clone occurred a few times. The chain has TRBV4-3 and TRBJ1-2; unclear D gene. The ends were cut back, 0 bases at V and 4 bases at J, with 18 bases in the middle. From germline, CDR1 is LGHNA and CDR2 YSLEER. This CDR3 contains 17 residues. The CDR3 is CASSQDSGSGRIYGYTF. DNA for the CDR3: TGCGCCAGCAGCCAAGATTCGGGGTCTGGTCGGATCTATGGCTACACCTTC.

This clone appeared once. The chain links TRBV2 to TRBJ2-7; tentatively, D is TRBD2 (5 bases). Trimming removed 3 bases at V and 1 base at J, with 10 bases between. Germline-derived CDR1 and CDR2 are SNHLY and FYNNEI. This CDR3 contains 14 residues. This CDR3 reads CASSDQLVSYEQYF. In DNA, the CDR3 is TGTGCCAGCAGTGATCAACTAGTTTCCTACGAGCAGTACTTC.

Details on this clone: Likely a read error: the CDR3 ends without its conserved phenylalanine or tryptophan. It is unclear where the CDR3 begins or ends on the DNA, so no DNA is shown, and the CDR3 is as TCRdb lists it. The V call is TRBV6-5, the J call TRBJ2-7; the table assigns TRBD2, which was not confirmed against the DNA. The CDR3 totals 13 residues, both ends included. The germline CDR1 and CDR2 sequences are MNHEY and SVGAGI. CDR3 protein: CASSYDAPGLLTL.

The chain links TRBV19 to TRBJ2-4; perhaps TRBD2 as D (6 bases). With 6 bases removed from V and 0 bases from J, the gap between germline ends came to 15 bases. The CDR3 consists of 16 residues. Germline CDR1 and CDR2: LNHDA and SQIVND (reference sequence). In nucleotides, the CDR3 is TGTGCCAGTAGCAGTCATGCGGGATTAGCCAAAAACATTCAGTACTTC. It codes for CASSSHAGLAKNIQYF.

The rearrangement links TRBV7-8 to TRBJ2-3; no clear D gene. Trimming took 2 bases from V and 4 from J, leaving 7 bases between them. Germline V CDR1 and CDR2: SGHVS, FQNEAQ. The CDR3 has 13 residues. DNA of the CDR3: TGTGCCAGCAGCTTACGCCGGGCAGATACGCAGTATTTT. Translation: CASSLRRADTQYF.

This rearrangement joins TRBV5-1 to TRBJ2-1; D is ambiguous. CDR3 length: 12 residues. CDR1 and CDR2 (germline): SGHRS, YFSETQ. Trimming removed 1 base at V and 8 bases at J, with 7 bases between. The CDR3 protein is CASSLLPDEQFF. CDR3 DNA: TGCGCCAGCAGCTTGCTGCCAGATGAGCAGTTCTTC.